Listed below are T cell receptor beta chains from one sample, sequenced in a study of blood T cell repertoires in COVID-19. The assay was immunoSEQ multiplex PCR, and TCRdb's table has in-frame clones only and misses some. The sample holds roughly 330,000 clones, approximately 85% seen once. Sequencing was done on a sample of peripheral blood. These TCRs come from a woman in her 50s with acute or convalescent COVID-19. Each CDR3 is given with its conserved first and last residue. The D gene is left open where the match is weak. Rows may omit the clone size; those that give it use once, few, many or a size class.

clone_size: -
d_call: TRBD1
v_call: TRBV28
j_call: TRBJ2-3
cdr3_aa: CASSSTGTGNTDTQYF
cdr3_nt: TGTGCCAGCAGTTCTACAGGGACAGGGAACACAGATACGCAGTATTTT

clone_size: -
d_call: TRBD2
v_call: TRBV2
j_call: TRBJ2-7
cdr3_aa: CASRGLAGKPYEQYF
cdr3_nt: TGTGCCAGCAGGGGACTAGCGGGAAAACCCTACGAGCAGTACTTC

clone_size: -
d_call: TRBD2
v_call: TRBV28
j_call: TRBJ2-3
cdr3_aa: CASSKTPGGLAGDMGTDTQYF
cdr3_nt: TGTGCCAGCAGTAAGACCCCGGGTGGACTAGCGGGAGACATGGGGACAGATACGCAGTATTTT

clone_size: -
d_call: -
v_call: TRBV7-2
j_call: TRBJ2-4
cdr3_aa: CASSPSRVLAKNIQYF
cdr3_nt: TGTGCCAGCAGCCCTTCGAGGGTACTAGCCAAAAACATTCAGTACTTC

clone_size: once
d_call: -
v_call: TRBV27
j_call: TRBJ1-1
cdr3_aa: CASSPMISRGDCTEAFF
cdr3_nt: TGTGCCAGCAGTCCCATGATTTCTCGCGGGGATTGCACTGAAGCTTTCTTT

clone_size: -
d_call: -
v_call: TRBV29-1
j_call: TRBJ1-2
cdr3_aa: CSVEDFRDYGYTF
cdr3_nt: TGCAGCGTTGAAGATTTCCGGGACTATGGCTACACCTTC

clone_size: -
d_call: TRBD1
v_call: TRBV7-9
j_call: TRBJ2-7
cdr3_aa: CASSHRDRGSYEQYF
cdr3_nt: TGTGCCAGCAGCCACCGGGACAGGGGCTCCTACGAGCAGTACTTC

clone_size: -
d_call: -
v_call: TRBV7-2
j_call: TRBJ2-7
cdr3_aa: CASSSQDFFLFF
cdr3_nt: TGTGCCAGCAGCTCGCAGGACTTTTTTTTATTCTTC

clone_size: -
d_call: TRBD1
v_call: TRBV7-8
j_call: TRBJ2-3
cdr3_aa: CASSPGTGFLTQYF
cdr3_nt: TGTGCCAGCAGCCCCGGGACAGGGTTTCTTACGCAGTATTTT

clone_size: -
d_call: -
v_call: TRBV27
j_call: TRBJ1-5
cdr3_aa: CASSFAGVRQPQHF
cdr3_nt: TGTGCCAGCAGTTTTGCAGGGGTCCGACAGCCCCAGCATTTT

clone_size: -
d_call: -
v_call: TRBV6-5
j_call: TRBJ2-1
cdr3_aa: CASNLAGSEQFF
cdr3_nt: TGTGCCAGCAACTTGGCGGGATCAGAGCAGTTCTTC

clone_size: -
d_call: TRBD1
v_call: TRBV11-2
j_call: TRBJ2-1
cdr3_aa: CASSQEGTGGFNEQFF
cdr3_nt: TGTGCCAGCAGTCAAGAAGGGACAGGGGGCTTCAATGAGCAGTTCTTC

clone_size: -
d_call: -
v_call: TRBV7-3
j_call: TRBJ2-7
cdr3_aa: CASSLLGGAPYEQYF
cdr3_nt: TGTGCCAGCAGCTTATTAGGGGGAGCTCCCTACGAGCAGTACTTC

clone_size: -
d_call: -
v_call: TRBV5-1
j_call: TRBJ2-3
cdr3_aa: CASSPGLLTDTQYF
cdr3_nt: TGCGCCAGCAGCCCCGGACTGCTCACAGATACGCAGTATTTT

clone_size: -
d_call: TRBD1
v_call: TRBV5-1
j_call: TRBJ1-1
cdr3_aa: CASSTGQGTEAFF
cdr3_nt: TGCGCCAGCAGCACCGGACAGGGCACTGAAGCTTTCTTT

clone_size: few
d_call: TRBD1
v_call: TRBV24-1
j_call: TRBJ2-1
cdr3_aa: CATSDSDRGAYNEQFF
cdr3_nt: TGTGCCACCAGTGATTCAGACAGGGGGGCCTACAATGAGCAGTTCTTC

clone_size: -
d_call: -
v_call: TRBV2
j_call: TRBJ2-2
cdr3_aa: CASSEAVRGAANTGELFF
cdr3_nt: TGTGCCAGCAGTGAGGCTGTCAGGGGAGCGGCGAACACCGGGGAGCTGTTTTTT

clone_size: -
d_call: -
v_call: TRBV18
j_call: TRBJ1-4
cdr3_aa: CASSLQVINEKLFF
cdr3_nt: TGTGCCAGCTCACTACAGGTGATCAATGAAAAACTGTTTTTT

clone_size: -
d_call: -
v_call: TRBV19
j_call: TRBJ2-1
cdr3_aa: CASSSRGSYNEQFF
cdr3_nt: TGTGCCAGTAGTTCGCGGGGCTCCTACAATGAGCAGTTCTTC

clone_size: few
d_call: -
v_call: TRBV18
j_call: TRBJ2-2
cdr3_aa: CASSPPLALATGELFF
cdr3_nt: TGTGCCAGCTCACCACCCCTAGCCCTTGCGACCGGGGAGCTGTTTTTT

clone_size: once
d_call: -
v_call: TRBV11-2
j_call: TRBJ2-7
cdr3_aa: CASSLQPVEQYF
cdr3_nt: TGTGCCAGCAGCTTACAACCAGTTGAGCAGTACTTC

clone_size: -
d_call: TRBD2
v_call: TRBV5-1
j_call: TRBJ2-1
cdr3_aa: CASSLDISGRANNEQFF
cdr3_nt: TGCGCCAGCAGCTTGGACATTTCGGGGAGGGCCAACAATGAGCAGTTCTTC

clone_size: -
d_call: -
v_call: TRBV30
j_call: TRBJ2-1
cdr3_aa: CAWSVSREQFF
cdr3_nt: TGTGCCTGGAGTGTTTCTCGGGAGCAGTTCTTC

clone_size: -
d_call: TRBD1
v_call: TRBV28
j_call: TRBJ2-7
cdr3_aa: CASSSGQGPYEQYF
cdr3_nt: TGTGCCAGCAGTTCGGGACAGGGACCCTACGAGCAGTACTTC